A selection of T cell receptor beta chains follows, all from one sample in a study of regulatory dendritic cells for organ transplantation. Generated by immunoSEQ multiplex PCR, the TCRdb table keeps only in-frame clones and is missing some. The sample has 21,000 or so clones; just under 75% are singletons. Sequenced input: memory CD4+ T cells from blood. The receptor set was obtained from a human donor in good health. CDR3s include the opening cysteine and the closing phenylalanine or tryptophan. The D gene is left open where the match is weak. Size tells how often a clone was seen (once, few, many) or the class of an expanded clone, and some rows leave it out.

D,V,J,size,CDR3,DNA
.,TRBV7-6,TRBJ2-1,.,CASSLWAGEQFF,TGTGCCAGCAGCTTATGGGCCGGCGAGCAGTTCTTC
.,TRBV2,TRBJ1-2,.,CASSGGTDVRYGYTF,TGTGCCAGCAGTGGCGGGACGGATGTCCGCTATGGCTACACCTTC
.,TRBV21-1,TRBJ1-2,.,CASSKNGGAGHNYGYTF,TGTGCCAGCAGCAAAAATGGTGGGGCAGGACATAACTATGGCTACACCTTC
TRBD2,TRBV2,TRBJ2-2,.,CASKASGGNTGELFF,TGTGCCAGCAAGGCTAGCGGGGGGAACACCGGGGAGCTGTTTTTT
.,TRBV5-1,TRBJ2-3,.,CASSRENTDTQYF,TGCGCCAGCAGCCGGGAGAACACAGATACGCAGTATTTT
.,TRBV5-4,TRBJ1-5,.,CASSLEPNQPQHF,TGTGCCAGCAGCTTGGAGCCCAATCAGCCCCAGCATTTT
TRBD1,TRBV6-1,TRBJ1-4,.,CASSEGQGSEKLFF,TGTGCCAGCAGTGAGGGACAGGGCAGTGAAAAACTGTTTTTT
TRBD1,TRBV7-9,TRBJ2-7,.,CASSFGTGVGEQYF,TGTGCCAGCAGCTTCGGGACAGGGGTCGGCGAGCAGTACTTC
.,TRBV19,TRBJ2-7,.,CASSVGSGGSYEQYF,TGTGCCAGTAGTGTAGGTTCCGGAGGGTCCTACGAGCAGTACTTC
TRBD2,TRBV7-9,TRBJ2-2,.,CASSLAPVSSGATGELFF,TGTGCCAGCAGCTTAGCGCCGGTTTCTAGCGGAGCCACCGGGGAGCTGTTTTTT
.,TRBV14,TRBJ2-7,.,CASSRGNLVARDNHYEQYF,TGTGCCAGCAGCCGGGGTAATTTGGTTGCCCGGGACAATCACTACGAGCAGTACTTC
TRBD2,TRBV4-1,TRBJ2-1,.,CASSQGLAGDPDLFF,TGCGCCAGCAGCCAGGGACTAGCGGGGGACCCGGATTTGTTCTTC
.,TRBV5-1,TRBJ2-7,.,CASSLGGQEQYF,TGCGCCAGCAGCTTGGGCGGGCAAGAGCAGTACTTC
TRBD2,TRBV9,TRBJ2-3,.,CASAWGRGLAGGTDTQYF,TGTGCCAGTGCCTGGGGGCGCGGACTAGCGGGGGGCACAGATACGCAGTATTTT
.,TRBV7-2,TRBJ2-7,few,CASSLGGTLSYEQYF,TGTGCCAGCAGCTTAGGAGGGACACTCTCCTACGAGCAGTACTTC
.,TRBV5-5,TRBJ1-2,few,CASSPLTGGHYGYTF,TGTGCCAGCAGCCCCTTGACCGGAGGGCACTATGGCTACACCTTC
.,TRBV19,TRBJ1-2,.,CASSIERTARYGYTF,TGTGCCAGTAGTATAGAGCGGACAGCTCGCTATGGCTACACCTTC
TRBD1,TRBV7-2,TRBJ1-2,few,CASSLRTGNYGYTF,TGTGCCAGCAGCCTACGGACAGGGAACTATGGCTACACCTTC
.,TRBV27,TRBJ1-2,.,CASSLKPTGGINGYTF,TGTGCCAGCAGTCTAAAACCGACAGGTGGTATCAATGGCTACACCTTC
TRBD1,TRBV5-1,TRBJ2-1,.,CASKEQGAYQQFF,TGCGCCAGCAAAGAACAGGGGGCCTATCAGCAGTTCTTC
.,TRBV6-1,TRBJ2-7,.,CASRTTGPEQYF,TGTGCCAGCAGGACCACAGGGCCCGAGCAGTACTTC
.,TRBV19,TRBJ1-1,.,CASSYTRDTEAFF,TGTGCCAGTAGTTATACTAGGGACACTGAAGCTTTCTTT
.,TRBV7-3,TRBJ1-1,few,CASSLLGDTEAFF,TGTGCCAGCAGCTTATTAGGGGACACTGAAGCTTTCTTT
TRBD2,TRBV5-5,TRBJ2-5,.,CASSLAAQRGKETQYF,TGTGCCAGCAGCTTGGCTGCCCAGCGGGGGAAAGAGACCCAGTACTTC
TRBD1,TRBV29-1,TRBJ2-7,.,CSVEKTGYEQYF,TGCAGCGTTGAAAAGACAGGGTACGAGCAGTACTTC
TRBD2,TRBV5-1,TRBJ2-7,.,CASSPSTSGGALDEQYF,TGCGCCAGCAGCCCGTCGACTAGCGGGGGGGCCTTGGACGAGCAGTACTTC
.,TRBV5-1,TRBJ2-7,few,CASSLTVSSYEQYF,TGCGCCAGCAGCTTGACAGTCAGCTCCTACGAGCAGTACTTC
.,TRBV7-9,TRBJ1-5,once,CASSLEGRQPQHF,TGTGCCAGCAGCTTAGAGGGGAGGCAGCCCCAGCATTTT
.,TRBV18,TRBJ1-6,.,CASSPLPLGREGSPLHF,TGTGCCAGCTCACCACTGCCCTTGGGGAGGGAGGGATCACCCCTCCACTTT
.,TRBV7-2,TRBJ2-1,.,CASRPASSNEQFF,TGTGCCAGCAGGCCTGCTAGCTCCAATGAGCAGTTCTTC
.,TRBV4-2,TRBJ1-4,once,CASSARNTNEKLFF,TGTGCCAGCAGTGCGAGGAATACTAATGAAAAACTGTTTTTT
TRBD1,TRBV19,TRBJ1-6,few,CASGTGDSYNSPLHF,TGTGCCAGTGGTACAGGGGACTCCTATAATTCACCCCTCCACTTT
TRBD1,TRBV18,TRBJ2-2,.,CASSPTGGSYGGELFF,TGTGCCAGCTCACCCACAGGGGGCTCGTATGGCGGGGAGCTGTTTTTT
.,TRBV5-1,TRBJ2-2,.,CASSLGATNTGELFF,TGCGCCAGCAGCTTGGGAGCTACGAACACCGGGGAGCTGTTTTTT
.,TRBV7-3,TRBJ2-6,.,CASSLGQRGVSGANVLTF,TGTGCCAGCAGCTTAGGACAGCGAGGTGTTTCTGGGGCCAACGTCCTGACTTTC
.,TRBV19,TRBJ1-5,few,CASSPTGNQPQHF,TGTGCCAGTAGCCCGACAGGCAATCAGCCCCAGCATTTT
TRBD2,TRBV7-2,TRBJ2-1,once,CASSLREGTEQFF,TGTGCCAGCAGCTTAAGGGAGGGCACTGAGCAGTTCTTC
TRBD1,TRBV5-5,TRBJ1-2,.,CASRDDREGTAGYTF,TGTGCCAGCAGGGACGACAGGGAAGGTACGGCTGGCTACACCTTC